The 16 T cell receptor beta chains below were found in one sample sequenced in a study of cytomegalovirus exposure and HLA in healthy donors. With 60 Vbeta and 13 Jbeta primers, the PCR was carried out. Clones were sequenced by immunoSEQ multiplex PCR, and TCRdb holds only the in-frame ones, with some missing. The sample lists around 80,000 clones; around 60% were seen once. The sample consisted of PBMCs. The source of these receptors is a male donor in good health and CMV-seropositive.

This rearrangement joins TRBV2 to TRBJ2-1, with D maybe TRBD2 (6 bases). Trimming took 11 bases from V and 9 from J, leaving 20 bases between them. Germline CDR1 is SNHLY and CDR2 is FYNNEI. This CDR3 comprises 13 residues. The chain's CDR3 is CAAGGLSTGEQFF. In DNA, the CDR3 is TGTGCCGCCGGGGGACTCTCCACCGGTGAGCAGTTCTTC.

CDR3 in DNA: TGCAGCGTGGGACAGCGAAATGAAAAACTGTTTTTT. Translated, it gives CSVGQRNEKLFF. The rearrangement uses TRBV29-1 and TRBJ1-4, with 7 bases aligning to TRBD1. Germline V gene data show CDR1 as SQVTM and CDR2 as ANQGSEA. V lost 6 bases to trimming and J lost 5 bases; unmatched junction nucleotides: 3. This CDR3 spans 12 amino acids. Complete variable domain (other parts from reference TRBV29-1 and TRBJ1-4): SAVISQKPSRDICQRGTSLTIQCQVDSQVTMMFWYRQQPGQSLTLIATANQGSEATYESGFVIDKFPISRPNLTFSTLTVSNMSPEDSSIYLCSVGQRNEKLFFGSGTQLSVL.

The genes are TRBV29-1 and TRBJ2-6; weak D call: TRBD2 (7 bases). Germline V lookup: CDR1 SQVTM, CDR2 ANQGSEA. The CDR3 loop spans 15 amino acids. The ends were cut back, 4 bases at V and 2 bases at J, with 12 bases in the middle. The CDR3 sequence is CSVGTAGTGANVLTF. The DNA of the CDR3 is TGCAGCGTTGGGACAGCGGGAACTGGGGCCAACGTCCTGACTTTC.

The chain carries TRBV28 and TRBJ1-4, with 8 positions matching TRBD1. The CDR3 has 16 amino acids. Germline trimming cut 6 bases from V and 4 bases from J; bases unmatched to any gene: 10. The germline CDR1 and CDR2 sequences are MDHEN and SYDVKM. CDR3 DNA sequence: TGTGCCAGCAGGCCGCAGGGGGGACAGGTTAATGAAAAACTGTTTTTT. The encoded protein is CASRPQGGQVNEKLFF.

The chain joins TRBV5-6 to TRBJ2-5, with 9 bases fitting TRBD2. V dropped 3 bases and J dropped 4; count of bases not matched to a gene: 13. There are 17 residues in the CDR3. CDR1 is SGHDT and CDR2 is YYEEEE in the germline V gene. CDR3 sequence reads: CASSSVAGGPILETQYF. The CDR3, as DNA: TGTGCCAGCAGCTCTGTTGCGGGAGGGCCGATTTTAGAGACCCAGTACTTC.

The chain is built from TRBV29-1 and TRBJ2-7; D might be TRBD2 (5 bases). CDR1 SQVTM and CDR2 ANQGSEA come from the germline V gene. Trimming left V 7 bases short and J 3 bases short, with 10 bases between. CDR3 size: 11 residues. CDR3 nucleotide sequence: TGCAGCGCCGGAGGCCGCTACGAGCAGTACTTC. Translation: CSAGGRYEQYF.

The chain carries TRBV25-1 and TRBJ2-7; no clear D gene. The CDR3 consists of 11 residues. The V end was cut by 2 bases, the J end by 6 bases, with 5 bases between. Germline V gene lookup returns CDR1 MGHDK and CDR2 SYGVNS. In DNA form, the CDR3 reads TGTGCCAGCAGTGAAGGCCCCGAGCAGTACTTC. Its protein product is CASSEGPEQYF.

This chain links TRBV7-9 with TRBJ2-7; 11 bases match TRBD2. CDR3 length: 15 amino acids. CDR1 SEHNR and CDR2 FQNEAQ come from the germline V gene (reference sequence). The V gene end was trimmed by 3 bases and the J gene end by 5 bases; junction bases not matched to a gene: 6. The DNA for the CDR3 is TGTGCCAGCAGCTTCGGACTAGCGGGCTGGGACGAGCAGTACTTC. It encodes CASSFGLAGWDEQYF.

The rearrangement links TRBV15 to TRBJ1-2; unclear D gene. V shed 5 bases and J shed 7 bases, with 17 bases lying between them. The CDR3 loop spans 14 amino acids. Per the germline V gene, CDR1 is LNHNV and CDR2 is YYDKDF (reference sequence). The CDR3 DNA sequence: TGTGCCACCAGCTTCGGGCGGGCGCTCGGTGGCTACACCTTC. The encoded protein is CATSFGRALGGYTF.

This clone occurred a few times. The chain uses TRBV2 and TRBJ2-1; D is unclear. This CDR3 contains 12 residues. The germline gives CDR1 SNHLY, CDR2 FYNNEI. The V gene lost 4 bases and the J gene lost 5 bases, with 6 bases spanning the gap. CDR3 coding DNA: TGTGCCAGCAGTGGTCCCAACAATGAGCAGTTCTTC. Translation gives CASSGPNNEQFF.

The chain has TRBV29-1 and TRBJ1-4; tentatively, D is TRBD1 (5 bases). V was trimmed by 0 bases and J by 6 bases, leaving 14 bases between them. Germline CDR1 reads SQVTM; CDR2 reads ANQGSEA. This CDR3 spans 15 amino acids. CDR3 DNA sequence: TGCAGCGTTGAAGAGGGGCGAGGCAGGGATGAAAAACTGTTTTTT. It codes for CSVEEGRGRDEKLFF.

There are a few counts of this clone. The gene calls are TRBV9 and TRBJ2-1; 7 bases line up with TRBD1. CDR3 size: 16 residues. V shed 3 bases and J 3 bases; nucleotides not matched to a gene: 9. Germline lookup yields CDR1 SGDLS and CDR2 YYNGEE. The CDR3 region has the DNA TGTGCCAGCAGCGACCCCGGGACAGCATACTACAATGAGCAGTTCTTC. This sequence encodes CASSDPGTAYYNEQFF.

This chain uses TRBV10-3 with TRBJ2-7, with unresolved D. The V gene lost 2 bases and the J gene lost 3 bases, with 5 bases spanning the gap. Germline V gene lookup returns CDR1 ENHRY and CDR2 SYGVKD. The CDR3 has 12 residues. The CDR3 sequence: CAISEELYEQYF. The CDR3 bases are TGTGCCATCAGTGAGGAGCTCTACGAGCAGTACTTC.

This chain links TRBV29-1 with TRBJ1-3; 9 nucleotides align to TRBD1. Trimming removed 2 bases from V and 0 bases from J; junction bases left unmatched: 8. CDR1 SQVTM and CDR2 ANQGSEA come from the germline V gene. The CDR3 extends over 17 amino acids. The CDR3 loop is CSVERTGGASSGNTIYF. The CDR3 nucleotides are TGCAGCGTTGAACGTACAGGGGGCGCGAGCTCTGGAAACACCATATATTTT.

CDR3 in amino acids: CASSRPWEQEQYF. The DNA for the CDR3 is TGTGCCAGCAGTCGCCCCTGGGAGCAGGAGCAGTACTTC. This chain uses TRBV27 with TRBJ2-5, with D maybe TRBD2 (5 bases). Germline V gene sequence: CDR1 MNHEY, CDR2 SMNVEV (reference sequence). The CDR3 is 13 residues long. Trimming removed 5 bases from V and 11 bases from J, with 18 bases in between.

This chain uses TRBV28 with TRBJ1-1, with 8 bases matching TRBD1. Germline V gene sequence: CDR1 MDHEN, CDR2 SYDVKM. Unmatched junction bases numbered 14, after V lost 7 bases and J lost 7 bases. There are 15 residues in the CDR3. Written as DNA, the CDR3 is TGTGCCAGCACCTTGACCCTGGGACAGGCGAGTGAAGCTTTCTTT. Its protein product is CASTLTLGQASEAFF.